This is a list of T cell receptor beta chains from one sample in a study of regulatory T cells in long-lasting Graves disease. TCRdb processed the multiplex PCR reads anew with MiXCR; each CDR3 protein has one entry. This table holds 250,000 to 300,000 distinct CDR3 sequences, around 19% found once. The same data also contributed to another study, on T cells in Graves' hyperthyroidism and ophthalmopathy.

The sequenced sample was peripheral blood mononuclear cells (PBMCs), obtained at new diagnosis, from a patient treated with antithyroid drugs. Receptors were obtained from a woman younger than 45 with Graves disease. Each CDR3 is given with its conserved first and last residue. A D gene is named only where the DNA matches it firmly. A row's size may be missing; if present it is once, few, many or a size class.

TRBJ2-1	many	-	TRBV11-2	TGTGCCAGCAGCTTAGCCGGGGGTAGCTACAATGAGCAGTTCTTC	CASSLAGGSYNEQFF
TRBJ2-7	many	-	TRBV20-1	TGCAGTGCTAGAGCGGGCCTTGGGGAGCAGTACTTC	CSARAGLGEQYF
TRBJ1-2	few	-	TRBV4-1	TGCGCCAGCAGCCAAGACGGGGTTGGCTACACCTTC	CASSQDGVGYTF
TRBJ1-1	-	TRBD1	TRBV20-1	TGCAGTGCTGGGGGGACAGGGAACACTGAAGCTTTCTTT	CSAGGTGNTEAFF
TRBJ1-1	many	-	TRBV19	TGTGCCAGTACCCCGGCCGGCAGAGAGGCGAAGGTAATGAACACTGAAGCTTTCTTT	CASTPAGREAKVMNTEAFF
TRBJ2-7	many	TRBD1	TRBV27	TGTGCCAGCAGTCACCCGGGACAGGCGTCCTACGAGCAGTACTTC	CASSHPGQASYEQYF
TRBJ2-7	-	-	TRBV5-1	TGCGCCAGCAGCCTATTCACAGGGTCCTACGAGCAGTACTTC	CASSLFTGSYEQYF
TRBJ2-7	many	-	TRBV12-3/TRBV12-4	TGTGCCAGCAGTTTATACTACGAGCAGTACTTC	CASSLYYEQYF
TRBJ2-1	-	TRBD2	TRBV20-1	TGCAGTGCTAGAGATTTAGCGGGGGGTCTGAGTGAGCAGTTCTTC	CSARDLAGGLSEQFF
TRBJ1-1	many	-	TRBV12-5	TGTGCTAGTGGTTTGGTACAATTGTTTTCCCTAGAGTCTGAAGCTTTCTTT	CASGLVQLFSLESEAFF
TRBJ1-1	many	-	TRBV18	TGTGCCAGCAGCACCACAGTGAACACTGAAGCTTTCTTT	CASSTTVNTEAFF
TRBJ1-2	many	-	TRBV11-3	TGTGCCAGCAGCTTTAGTGTGCAGGGGTATGGCTACACCTTC	CASSFSVQGYGYTF
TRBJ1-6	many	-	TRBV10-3	TGTGCCATCAGTGAGTCAAGTGGGGGCTTGAATTCACCCCTCCACTTT	CAISESSGGLNSPLHF
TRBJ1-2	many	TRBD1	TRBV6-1	TGTGCCAGCAGTCAACAGGGGGCCAACTATGGCTACACCTTC	CASSQQGANYGYTF
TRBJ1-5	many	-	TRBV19	TGTGCCAGTAGTATCGAGGATATTAGCAATCAGCCCCAGCATTTT	CASSIEDISNQPQHF
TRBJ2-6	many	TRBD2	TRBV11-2	TGTGCCAGCAGCTTAGCTTCCGGGGGGACTGTTTCTCTCTCTGGGGCCAACGTCCTGACTTTC	CASSLASGGTVSLSGANVLTF
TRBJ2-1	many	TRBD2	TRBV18	TGTGCCAGCTCACGGACTAGCGGGGGCAACAATGAGCAGTTCTTC	CASSRTSGGNNEQFF
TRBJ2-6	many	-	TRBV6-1	TGTGCCAGCAGCCCAGACGGACTCTCTGGGGCCAACGTCCTGACTTTC	CASSPDGLSGANVLTF
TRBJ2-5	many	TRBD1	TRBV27	TGTGCCAGCAGGGATAGGGGGCCAGAGACCCAGTACTTC	CASRDRGPETQYF
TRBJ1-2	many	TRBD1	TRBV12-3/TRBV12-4	TGTGCCAGCAGTTACCTGGGACAGGGGAACGTCTATGGCTACACCTTC	CASSYLGQGNVYGYTF
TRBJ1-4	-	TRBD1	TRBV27	TGTGCCAGCAGTTCGGGACAGGGGAGTAAACTGTTTTTT	CASSSGQGSKLFF
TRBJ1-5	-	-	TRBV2	TGTGCCAGCAGCGAAGCGCTTGGAAAAGGTAGCAATCAGCCCCAGCGTTTT	CASSEALGKGSNQPQRF
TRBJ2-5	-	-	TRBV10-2	TGCGCCACCCAGGGAATACAAGGGACCCAGTACTTC	CATQGIQGTQYF
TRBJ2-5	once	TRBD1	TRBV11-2	TGTGCCAGCAGCTCGGGGACAGGGGGCTACCAAGAGACCCAGTACTTC	CASSSGTGGYQETQYF
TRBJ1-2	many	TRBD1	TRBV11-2	TGTGCCAGCAGCAAAAATCCTCCGGGACAGTACTATGGCTACACCTTC	CASSKNPPGQYYGYTF
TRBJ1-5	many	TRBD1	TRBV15	TGTGCCACCAGCAGCCAGGGGGGGGGAAGCAATCAGCCCCAGCATTTT	CATSSQGGGSNQPQHF
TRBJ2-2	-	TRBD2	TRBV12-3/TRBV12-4	TGTGCCAGCAGTTTAGCGGGCGGGGGGGGAGGCACCGGGGAGCTGTTTTTT	CASSLAGGGGGTGELFF
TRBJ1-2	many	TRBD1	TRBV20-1	TGCAGTGCCACGACAGGGGGAGGCTACACCTTC	CSATTGGGYTF
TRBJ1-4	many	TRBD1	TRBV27	TGTGCCAGCAGAACGACAGGGTTCGGTGAAAAACTGTTTTTT	CASRTTGFGEKLFF
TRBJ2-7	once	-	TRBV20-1	TGCGGGCTACCAGGGGGGGGGTACGAGCAGTACTTC	CGLPGGGYEQYF
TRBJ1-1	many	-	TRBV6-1	TGTGCCAGCAGTGAAGTGGTCCAATATGAAGCTTTCTTT	CASSEVVQYEAFF
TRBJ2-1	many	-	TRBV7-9	TGTGCCAGCAGCTCGGGGTCCCACGGAGGGCAGTTCTTC	CASSSGSHGGQFF
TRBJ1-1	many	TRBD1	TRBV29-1	TGCAGCACAACAGGGGGCGGGAACACTGAAGCTTTCTTT	CSTTGGGNTEAFF
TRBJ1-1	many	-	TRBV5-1	TGTGCCAGCAGCCCTGCGGTTGGGAGGAGGTACACTGAAGCTTTCTTT	CASSPAVGRRYTEAFF
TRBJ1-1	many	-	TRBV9	TGTGCCAGCAGCGTATGGGGGGCGGGGAACACTGAAGCTTTCTTT	CASSVWGAGNTEAFF
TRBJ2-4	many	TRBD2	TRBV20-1	TGCAGTTTAGGGACTAGCGCAACCGGAGACATTCAGTACTTC	CSLGTSATGDIQYF
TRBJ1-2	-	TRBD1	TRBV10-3	TGTGCCATCAGCGAGGACAGGGCGGGGGGCTACACCTTC	CAISEDRAGGYTF
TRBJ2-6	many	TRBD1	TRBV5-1	TGCGCCAGCAGCTCTACAGGGGTTAACTCTGGGGCCAACGTCCTGACTTTC	CASSSTGVNSGANVLTF
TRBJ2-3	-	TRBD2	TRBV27	TGTGCCAGCATGAGCCTAGCGGGGGGGGCGGATACGCAGTATTTT	CASMSLAGGADTQYF
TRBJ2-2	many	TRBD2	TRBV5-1	TGCGCCAGCAGCTTGAGCGGGGGGGCCACCGGGGAGCTGTTTTTT	CASSLSGGATGELFF
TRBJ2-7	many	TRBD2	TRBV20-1	TGCAGTGCTAGAGAACTAGCGGGGGCACACGAGCAGTACTTC	CSARELAGAHEQYF